This entry lists 9 T cell receptor beta chains sequenced from one sample in a study of a mutant IDH1 vaccine in newly diagnosed glioma. No antigen is known for these receptors. Measured with immunoSEQ multiplex PCR; TCRdb has only the in-frame clones, and not every one. The sample lists approximately 50,000 clones, 60% to 85% occurring once. The time point: week 47, end of study. Every single dose of the vaccine, 300 ug of mutant IDH1 20-mer peptide, came with topical imiquimod. Sequencing used PBMCs, obtained from a glioma patient whose treatment included an IDH1 peptide vaccine. The receptors come from a woman between 40 and 55 years old with glioma. Some clones in this sample may be carry-over from other donors' samples.

The genes are TRBV5-5 and TRBJ1-1; possible D gene TRBD1, 5 bases. Trimming shortened V by 0 bases and J by 1 base, and 7 bases separated the two germline ends. Germline values: CDR1 SGHKS, CDR2 YYEKEE (reference sequence). CDR3 length equals 14 residues. CDR3 region: CASSLGTRNTEAFF. CDR3 coding DNA: TGTGCCAGCAGCTTGGGGACAAGGAACACTGAAGCTTTCTTT.

The V gene is TRBV5-1, the J gene TRBJ2-5; possibly TRBD1 for D (5 bases). Trimming removed 4 bases from V and 0 bases from J, with 13 bases in between. The CDR3 is 15 amino acids. In germline, CDR1 is SGHRS, CDR2 YFSETQ. In DNA, the CDR3 is TGCGCCAGCAGCCGGTCAGGGTTTAACCAAGAGACCCAGTACTTC. Its protein is CASSRSGFNQETQYF.

The V and J genes are TRBV25-1 and TRBJ2-6; no definite D call. Germline values: CDR1 MGHDK, CDR2 SYGVNS. The CDR3 is 15 amino acids. Trimming took 0 bases from V and 2 from J, leaving 5 bases between them. The CDR3 DNA is TGTGCCAGCAGTGAATATGTGGCTGGGGCCAACGTCCTGACTTTC. This codes for CASSEYVAGANVLTF.

By frequency in the sample, this clone is medium-sized. V gene TRBV6-4 combines with J gene TRBJ2-1; 7 nucleotides align to TRBD2. V shed 2 bases, J shed 3 bases, and the junction held 4 bases outside the gene matches. CDR1 is MRHNA, CDR2 SNTAGT, per germline. There are 15 residues in the CDR3. The DNA for the CDR3 is TGTGCCAGCAGTGACGGCGCGGGGGACTACAATGAGCAGTTCTTC. This translates into CASSDGAGDYNEQFF.

This chain uses TRBV9 with TRBJ2-1; 7 bases map to TRBD2. The CDR3 contains 14 residues. Germline values: CDR1 SGDLS, CDR2 YYNGEE. The J segment lost 8 bases and the V segment lost 2 bases, leaving 7 bases of the junction unmatched. CDR3 protein: CASSVQTSSDEQFF. DNA for the CDR3: TGTGCCAGCAGCGTCCAGACTAGCTCCGATGAGCAGTTCTTC. Looking up the rest from reference TRBV9 and TRBJ2-1 gives the full variable domain: DSGVTQTPKHLITATGQRVTLRCSPRSGDLSVYWYQQSLDQGLQFLIQYYNGEERAKGNILERFSAQQFPDLHSELNLSSLELGDSALYFCASSVQTSSDEQFFGPGTRLTVL.

This chain connects TRBV4-3 to TRBJ2-5; a weak D match, TRBD1 (5 bases). V shed 3 bases and J shed 1 base, with 6 bases lying between them. The CDR3 is 13 residues long. Germline V gives CDR1 LGHNA, CDR2 YSLEER. CDR3: CASSHRVQETQYF. The CDR3, as DNA: TGCGCCAGCAGCCACAGGGTCCAAGAGACCCAGTACTTC.

The rearrangement uses TRBV30 and TRBJ1-6; the match to TRBD1 covers 7 bases. The CDR3 loop spans 14 amino acids. V shed 0 bases, J shed 8 bases, and the junction held 4 bases outside the gene matches. Per the germline V gene, CDR1 is GTSNPN and CDR2 is SVGIG (reference sequence). The CDR3 is CAWSVRTGDSPLHF. The CDR3 bases are TGTGCCTGGAGTGTAAGAACAGGGGATTCACCCCTCCACTTT.

The rearrangement uses TRBV7-2 and TRBJ1-5, with 7 bases identical to TRBD1. Germline CDR1 is SGHTA and CDR2 is FQGNSA. CDR3 length equals 15 residues. V lost 5 bases to trimming and J lost 4 bases; unmatched junction nucleotides: 8. CDR3 sequence reads: CASSLQTGVNQPQHF. CDR3 DNA: TGTGCCAGCAGCCTTCAAACAGGGGTTAATCAGCCCCAGCATTTT.

The V call is TRBV6-1, the J call TRBJ1-4; 9 nucleotides line up with TRBD1. Germline V gives CDR1 MNHNS, CDR2 SASEGT. V lost 4 bases and J lost 7; bases outside the gene matches: 7. This CDR3 spans 15 amino acids. Here the CDR3 DNA reads TGTGCCAGCAGTGCACAGGGGGCGCGAGGTGAAAAACTGTTTTTT. Its translation: CASSAQGARGEKLFF.